This TCR beta chain was profiled in a study of blood T cells in healthy people across ages. A remark on this clonotype: The antigen is not known.

The CDR3 sequence is 15 residues long. Trimming at V came to 1 base and at J to 5 bases, leaving 3 bases not matched to a gene. CDR1 and CDR2 (germline): SNHLY, FYNNEI. The study, taken as a whole, reports: Fewer expanded clones and more diversity marked long-lived versus aged donors. Naive T cell percentage strongly correlated with TCR beta diversity.

For the second PCR, which ran for about 6 to 11 cycles, a sample-barcoded 5' primer and a J-beta primer mix were used. TCRdb re-called the 5' RACE reads with MiXCR, one entry per CDR3 protein. The sample contains about 640,000 distinct CDR3 sequences, about 54% of which appear only once. Sequenced sample: blood. This TCR was recovered from a man in his 60s in good health. The V and J genes are TRBV2 and TRBJ1-4, with 8 bases aligning to TRBD1. Here the CDR3 reads CASSEGRDRNEKLFF. As DNA, the CDR3 is TGTGCCAGCAGTGAAGGACGGGACAGGAATGAAAAACTGTTTTTT.